The rows below give T cell receptor beta chains drawn from one sample of a study of T cells in Graves' hyperthyroidism and ophthalmopathy. TCRdb re-derived calls from the multiplex PCR reads in MiXCR, one entry per CDR3 protein. Among around 200,000 distinct CDR3 sequences listed, about a sixth were seen once. Sequencing was carried out using blood. These receptors were obtained from a woman aged 50 to 65 with Graves' hyperthyroidism. Both conserved end residues are part of each CDR3. Fields, in order: CDR3 protein, J gene, D gene, V gene. A D gene is named only where the DNA matches it firmly.

CSAKAGLWLAEETQYF,TRBJ2-5,TRBD2,TRBV20-1
CASSQSRASGAAYEQYF,TRBJ2-7,-,TRBV4-1
CASRPTSGGSTGELFF,TRBJ2-2,TRBD2,TRBV2
CASRTGATGGDSPLHF,TRBJ1-6,TRBD1,TRBV6-1
CATSDQGQGSYNEQFF,TRBJ2-1,TRBD1,TRBV24-1
CASSQEARTPGAFF,TRBJ1-1,-,TRBV14
CSVRITDREVRAFF,TRBJ1-1,TRBD1,TRBV29-1
CASSLIQTHQETQYF,TRBJ2-5,-,TRBV7-8
CASSWDRGVETFF,TRBJ1-1,TRBD1,TRBV6-1
CASSPRGGQGYGGTQYF,TRBJ2-5,TRBD1,TRBV18
CASSPGAGMSTDTQYF,TRBJ2-3,-,TRBV12-3/TRBV12-4
CASSQGGEGAYEQYF,TRBJ2-7,-,TRBV4-1
CASSFSGITNEKLFF,TRBJ1-4,-,TRBV5-1
CASSLIPSGGYEQYF,TRBJ2-7,TRBD2,TRBV27
CASSQRQGLGTQYF,TRBJ2-5,TRBD1,TRBV5-1
CASSLATTETEAFF,TRBJ1-1,-,TRBV12-3/TRBV12-4
CASSPGPRAGTEAFF,TRBJ1-1,-,TRBV7-3
CASSLQGILDEKLFF,TRBJ1-4,-,TRBV28
CASSMGHTENYGYTF,TRBJ1-2,-,TRBV19
CASSLGRFTYEQYF,TRBJ2-7,-,TRBV5-1
CASQTGVPTYEQYF,TRBJ2-7,-,TRBV28
CATTFRDRGKNEQFF,TRBJ2-1,TRBD1,TRBV24-1
CAISEAGEETQYF,TRBJ2-5,-,TRBV10-3
CASSFPGGNTEAFF,TRBJ1-1,TRBD1,TRBV28
CASSLRQGSDYGYTF,TRBJ1-2,-,TRBV28
CASSIVGSVSTDGYTF,TRBJ1-2,-,TRBV19
CASSLVLAGGPVGKNIQYF,TRBJ2-4,TRBD2,TRBV7-3
CASSQALHGTGGGYTF,TRBJ1-2,TRBD1,TRBV4-1
CASAPPPGQFSYEQYF,TRBJ2-7,TRBD1,TRBV6-2/TRBV6-3
CASSLVGGTVVQETQYF,TRBJ2-5,-,TRBV5-5
CASSLLAGVTGELFF,TRBJ2-2,TRBD2,TRBV7-3
CASSDWGNTGELFF,TRBJ2-2,-,TRBV2
CASSVALGAVHEQFF,TRBJ2-1,-,TRBV9
CASSPRGSGGETQYF,TRBJ2-5,TRBD2,TRBV3-1
CASSVVTGGPTDTQYF,TRBJ2-3,TRBD2,TRBV9